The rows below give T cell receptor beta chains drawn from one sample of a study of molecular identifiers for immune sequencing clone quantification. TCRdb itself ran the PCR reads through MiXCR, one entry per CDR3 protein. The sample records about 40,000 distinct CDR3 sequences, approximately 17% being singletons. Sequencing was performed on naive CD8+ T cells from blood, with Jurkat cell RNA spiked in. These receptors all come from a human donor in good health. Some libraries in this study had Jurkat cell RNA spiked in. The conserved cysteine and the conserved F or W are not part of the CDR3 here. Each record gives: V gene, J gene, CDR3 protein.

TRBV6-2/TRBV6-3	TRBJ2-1	ASSWSGPYRF
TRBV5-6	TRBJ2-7	ASNEQY
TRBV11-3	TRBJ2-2	ASSSVGELF
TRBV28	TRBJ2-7	ASSSPPKLTYEQY
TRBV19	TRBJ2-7	ASNSALVLRYEQY
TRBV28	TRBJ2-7	ASSRASGFPSYEQY
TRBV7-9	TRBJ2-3	ASKDSLTDTQY
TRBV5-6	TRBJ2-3	ASSGMGGKRY
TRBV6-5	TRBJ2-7	ASHGQGYEQY
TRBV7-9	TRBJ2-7	ASSFSSRAGSSYEQY
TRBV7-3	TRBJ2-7	ASSLRGDSLAYEQY
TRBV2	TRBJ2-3	ATKQPRGTSKDTQY
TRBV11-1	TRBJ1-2	ASTLTGTGGEDT